A single sample gave rise to the 27 T cell receptor beta chains below, sequenced in a study of shared clonotypes between healthy human individuals. The protocol was immunoSEQ multiplex PCR, while the TCRdb copy is restricted to in-frame clones and leaves out a portion. This table holds around 700,000 clones, about 90% found once. Selected positively for CCR7 and CD45RO-negative, naive CD8 cells excluded terminally differentiated effector memory CD45RA+ cells. The sample taken for sequencing was naive CD8+ T cells sorted from blood. These receptors were obtained from a man aged 25 to 45 in good health.

The chain uses TRBV11-2 and TRBJ1-1; D is ambiguous. Per the germline V gene, CDR1 is SGHAT and CDR2 is FQNNGV. Trimming left V 6 bases short and J 3 bases short, with 20 bases between. CDR3 length equals 16 residues. The CDR3 reads CASRQTDPLADTEAFF. As DNA, the CDR3 is TGTGCCAGCAGGCAAACGGACCCCTTGGCTGACACTGAAGCTTTCTTT.

This chain links TRBV4-2 with TRBJ2-7; D not resolved. The CDR3 spans 14 residues. The germline V and J ends were trimmed by 4 bases and 5 bases, with 15 bases remaining between them. Germline CDR1 LGHNA, CDR2 YNFKEQ. The CDR3 DNA reads TGTGCCAGCAGCCGCGCGGTGGGCTCTAACGAGCAGTACTTC. It translates to CASSRAVGSNEQYF.

The gene calls are TRBV29-1 and TRBJ2-7; 10 bases align to TRBD1. The CDR3 spans 15 residues. Per the germline V gene, CDR1 is SQVTM and CDR2 is ANQGSEA. The J segment lost 2 bases and the V segment lost 2 bases, leaving 6 bases of the junction unmatched. The CDR3 sequence: CSVETLGQGAYEQYF. CDR3 bases: TGCAGCGTTGAAACGCTAGGACAGGGGGCCTACGAGCAGTACTTC.

The rearrangement joins TRBV13 to TRBJ2-1; the match to TRBD2 covers 15 bases. The CDR3 length is 19 residues. Germline CDR1 and CDR2: PRHDT and FYEKMQ (reference sequence). The ends lost 5 bases at V and 3 bases at J; junction bases unmatched: 11. The CDR3 coding sequence is TGTGCCAGCAGCCTAGTGGGACTAGCGGGAGGCAGCCTCTACAATGAGCAGTTCTTC. Its protein product is CASSLVGLAGGSLYNEQFF.

This clone showed up many times. The rearrangement uses TRBV7-9 and TRBJ2-7; TRBD2 agrees at 8 bases. Germline CDR1 reads SEHNR; CDR2 reads FQNEAQ (reference sequence). Germline trimming cut 3 bases from V and 5 bases from J; bases unmatched to any gene: 3. The CDR3 consists of 13 residues. DNA for the CDR3: TGTGCCAGCAGCTTCGCGGGAGGCAACGAGCAGTACTTC. Amino acid sequence: CASSFAGGNEQYF.

V gene TRBV14 combines with J gene TRBJ2-7; D gene uncertain. Germline CDR1 and CDR2: SGHDN and FVKESK. V dropped 5 bases and J dropped 3 bases, with 11 bases sitting between them. There are 13 residues in the CDR3. This chain's CDR3 is CASSVTSNYEQYF. In nucleotides, the CDR3 is TGTGCCAGCAGCGTGACATCGAACTACGAGCAGTACTTC. Combining the CDR3 with reference TRBV14 and TRBJ2-7 gives the whole variable domain EAGVTQFPSHSVIEKGQTVTLRCDPISGHDNLYWYRRVMGKEIKFLLHFVKESKQDESGMPNNRFLAERTGGTYSTLKVQPAELEDSGVYFCASSVTSNYEQYFGPGTRLTVT.

J is TRBJ2-5 and V is TRBV23-1; D gene ambiguous. TRBV23-1 is an ORF for which the function is uncertain. The CDR3 has 12 amino acids. V was clipped by 11 bases and J by 9 bases, with 19 bases between them. CDR3 coding DNA: TGCGCCTCCTATTCACAGCCCGAGGCCCAGTACTTC. The encoded protein is CASYSQPEAQYF.

The gene calls are TRBV6-1 and TRBJ1-1; D possibly corresponds to TRBD1 (6 bases). Between the trimmed V and J ends, which lost 0 bases and 10 bases, there was a span of 12 bases. Germline CDR1 and CDR2: MNHNS and SASEGT. The CDR3 totals 13 residues. CDR3 sequence: CASSEALLRGAFF. CDR3 nucleotide sequence: TGTGCCAGCAGTGAAGCGTTGCTCAGGGGAGCTTTCTTT.

The V gene is TRBV29-1, the J gene TRBJ2-7; D is unclear. The CDR3 is 12 amino acids. Trimming took off 4 bases at V and 2 bases at J, with 9 bases between the two ends. Germline values: CDR1 SQVTM, CDR2 ANQGSEA. CDR3 sequence: CSVVRGAYEQYF. In DNA form, the CDR3 reads TGCAGCGTTGTGCGCGGAGCCTACGAGCAGTACTTC.

This clone was seen a few times. This chain uses TRBV19 with TRBJ2-7; weak D call: TRBD1 (6 bases). Trimming shortened V by 9 bases and J by 0 bases, and 12 bases separated the two germline ends. There are 13 residues in the CDR3. Germline V gene sequence: CDR1 LNHDA, CDR2 SQIVND (reference sequence). CDR3 protein: CARPTGFSYEQYF. Written as DNA, the CDR3 is TGTGCCAGACCAACAGGGTTCTCCTACGAGCAGTACTTC. Complete variable domain (other parts from reference TRBV19 and TRBJ2-7): DGGITQSPKYLFRKEGQNVTLSCEQNLNHDAMYWYRQDPGQGLRLIYYSQIVNDFQKGDIAEGYSVSREKKESFPLTVTSAQKNPTAFYLCARPTGFSYEQYFGPGTRLTVT.

This clone was recorded once. The gene calls are TRBV10-3 and TRBJ2-3; D is possibly TRBD1 (5 bases). With 0 bases removed from V and 4 bases from J, the gap between germline ends came to 14 bases. The CDR3 spans 16 residues. Germline CDR1 is ENHRY and CDR2 is SYGVKD. The CDR3 spells CAISESESWGSDTQYF. CDR3 DNA: TGTGCCATCAGTGAGTCCGAGAGTTGGGGCTCAGATACGCAGTATTTT.

This chain connects TRBV9 to TRBJ1-4, with a weak D call TRBD1 (6 bases). The CDR3 runs to 17 residues. The germline V and J ends were trimmed by 10 bases and 5 bases, with 27 bases remaining between them. Germline values: CDR1 SGDLS, CDR2 YYNGEE. CDR3 nucleotide sequence: TGTGCCGGGGGGCCAGGACCACACCCCCGAGAAAATGAAAAACTGTTTTTT. Encoded protein: CAGGPGPHPRENEKLFF.

The chain couples TRBV5-1 to TRBJ2-5; TRBD2 might be the D (6 bases). This CDR3 is 17 amino acids long. CDR1 and CDR2 (germline): SGHRS, YFSETQ. V shed 4 bases and J shed 5 bases, with 24 bases lying between them. CDR3 nucleotides: TGCGCCAGCAGCGGGGGGTCGGTGCTAGTTGGGATTGAGACCCAGTACTTC. Its translation: CASSGGSVLVGIETQYF.

This rearrangement joins TRBV5-4 to TRBJ1-4; D possibly corresponds to TRBD1 (5 bases). Trimming stripped 5 bases from V and 0 bases from J, with 14 bases between. The germline CDR1 and CDR2 sequences are SGHNT and YYREEE (reference sequence). This CDR3 is built from 16 residues. As DNA, the CDR3 is TGTGCCAGCAGAATTGGGGGGGGTGCAACTAATGAAAAACTGTTTTTT. Translation gives CASRIGGGATNEKLFF.

The rearrangement joins TRBV6-4 to TRBJ1-3; D remains unclear. The ends were cut back, 3 bases at V and 0 bases at J, with 6 bases in the middle. Germline assignment: CDR1 MRHNA and CDR2 SNTAGT. There are 14 residues in the CDR3. CDR3 loop: CASSEGSSGNTIYF. In DNA, the CDR3 is TGTGCCAGCAGTGAGGGGAGCTCTGGAAACACCATATATTTT.

This clone was counted a few times. The chain has TRBV27 and TRBJ2-7; D assignment may be TRBD1 or TRBD2 (7 bases each). The ends were cut back, 0 bases at V and 4 bases at J, with 16 bases in the middle. The germline V gene encodes CDR1 MNHEY and CDR2 SMNVEV (reference sequence). This CDR3 is built from 16 residues. CDR3 loop: CASSLSFQGGVYEQYF. The CDR3 DNA is TGTGCCAGCAGTTTATCGTTTCAGGGGGGGGTGTACGAGCAGTACTTC.

CDR3 DNA sequence: TGTGCCAGCAGCTGGGGTTACCAAGAGACCCAGTACTTC. This translates into CASSWGYQETQYF. The V call is TRBV27, the J call TRBJ2-5, with D unclear. Germline values: CDR1 MNHEY, CDR2 SMNVEV (reference sequence). The V gene lost 6 bases and the J gene lost 0 bases, with 8 bases spanning the gap. CDR3 length: 13 residues.

V usage is TRBV27 and J usage is TRBJ2-3; TRBD2 aligns across 8 bases. The junction had 2 bases not matched to a gene; V was cut back by 1 base and J by 5 bases. CDR3 size: 14 residues. Germline values: CDR1 MNHEY, CDR2 SMNVEV (reference sequence). In DNA form, the CDR3 reads TGTGCCAGCAGTTTATATACTAGCGGAGATACGCAGTATTTT. The encoded protein is CASSLYTSGDTQYF.

The V call is TRBV6-1, the J call TRBJ2-1; D uncertain. V lost 6 bases to trimming and J lost 5 bases, with 17 bases between them. This CDR3 is 15 amino acids long. Germline V lookup: CDR1 MNHNS, CDR2 SASEGT. Here the CDR3 reads CASRYQTPGNNEQFF. The CDR3 DNA is TGTGCCAGCAGGTACCAAACCCCCGGAAACAATGAGCAGTTCTTC.

For this clone: One junction end disagrees with the germline gene, perhaps due to a read error. The rearrangement uses TRBV11-2 and TRBJ2-1; D not resolved. Looked up from germline, CDR1 is SGHAT and CDR2 is FQNNGV. The CDR3 has 11 residues. The CDR3, as DNA: TGTGCCAGTAGCTACGACAATGAGCAGTTCTTC. Translated: CASSYDNEQFF.

The rearrangement joins TRBV11-2 to TRBJ2-7, with D unclear. The CDR3 is made up of 12 amino acids. Germline-derived CDR1 and CDR2 are SGHAT and FQNNGV. The V and J ends lost 5 bases and 0 bases respectively, with 5 bases between them. DNA of the CDR3: TGTGCCAGCAGCGGGAACTCCTACGAGCAGTACTTC. Translation: CASSGNSYEQYF.

The chain couples TRBV7-3 to TRBJ2-1; a possible D gene is TRBD1 (6 bases). Per germline, CDR1 SGHTA and CDR2 FQGTGA. The CDR3 has 13 residues. The V gene lost 3 bases and the J gene lost 6 bases, with 9 bases spanning the gap. The CDR3: CASSFQQGNEQFF. CDR3 sequence (DNA): TGTGCCAGCAGCTTCCAACAGGGCAATGAGCAGTTCTTC.

The chain uses TRBV11-2 and TRBJ2-7, with TRBD2 identical over 10 bases. CDR1 SGHAT and CDR2 FQNNGV come from the germline V gene. Trimming at V came to 0 bases and at J to 8 bases, leaving 4 bases not matched to a gene. This CDR3 has 14 residues. CDR3 coding DNA: TGTGCCAGCAGCTTAGACGGGACTAGCGTGAAGCAGTACTTC. Translated: CASSLDGTSVKQYF.

In DNA, the CDR3 is TGTGCCAGTAGCCGGCACGGGGTCTACGAGCAGTACTTC. Amino acids: CASSRHGVYEQYF. The chain employs TRBV19 and TRBJ2-7, with D tentatively TRBD2 (5 bases). This CDR3 region has 13 residues. CDR1 is LNHDA, CDR2 SQIVND, per germline (reference sequence). V was cut by 6 bases and J by 3 bases, with 12 bases left in between. The variable domain in full, with the rest retrieved from reference TRBV19 and TRBJ2-7, is DGGITQSPKYLFRKEGQNVTLSCEQNLNHDAMYWYRQDPGQGLRLIYYSQIVNDFQKGDIAEGYSVSREKKESFPLTVTSAQKNPTAFYLCASSRHGVYEQYFGPGTRLTVT.

This chain links TRBV28 with TRBJ2-5; TRBD2 aligns across 15 bases. The CDR3 covers 18 residues. With 6 bases clipped from V and 2 bases from J, the junction kept 10 bases outside the gene matches. Germline CDR1 reads MDHEN; CDR2 reads SYDVKM. The CDR3 sequence is CASSMNGLAGGKQETQYF. CDR3 sequence (DNA): TGTGCCAGCAGCATGAACGGACTAGCGGGAGGGAAACAAGAGACCCAGTACTTC.

About this clone itself: At the DNA level, this CDR3 is encoded by other sequences in the same sample as well. This rearrangement joins TRBV23-1 to TRBJ1-1; unclear D gene. TRBV23-1 is labeled an ORF, and its function is uncertain. V was pared by 2 bases and J by 1 base, with 5 bases between. There are 13 residues in the CDR3. CDR3 coding DNA: TGCGCCAGCAGTCAAAGTGAGAACACTGAAGCTTTCTTT. It specifies CASSQSENTEAFF.

This clone appeared once. The chain recombines TRBV4-2 with TRBJ2-7; D is undetermined. Between the trimmed V and J ends, which lost 6 bases and 1 base, there was a span of 16 bases. The CDR3 totals 15 residues. Looked up from germline, CDR1 is LGHNA and CDR2 is YNFKEQ. The CDR3 is CASRAELSGSYEQYF. In DNA, the CDR3 is TGTGCCAGCAGGGCCGAGTTGTCTGGGTCCTACGAGCAGTACTTC.